The subject of this entry is one TCR beta chain. What it binds is not known. Alongside a J-beta primer mix, a sample-barcoded 5' primer served in a second PCR lasting 7 to 11 cycles. TCRdb called the 5' RACE reads again in MiXCR, with one record for every CDR3 protein. The table lists approximately 730,000 distinct CDR3 sequences, about 53% of them singletons, with around 41% in the top ten. The CDR3 spans 14 residues. Losses at the gene ends were 8 bases for V and 3 bases for J; bases not matched to a gene: 11. The germline gives CDR1 DFQATT, CDR2 SNEGSKA (reference sequence). This record comes from a study of blood T cells in healthy people across ages. Study-wide results and limits: The authors considered diversity estimates from one million T cells to be underestimates. A strong correlation was seen between TCR beta diversity and naive T cell percentage. Without sorted subsets, naive and antigen-experienced compartments could not be conclusively compared.

Specimen: blood. The sequence derives from a man older than 75 in good health. The V gene is TRBV20-1, the J gene TRBJ2-7, with TRBD2 matching over 9 bases. CDR3 loop: CSITRGTSFYEQYF. DNA for the CDR3: TGCAGTATTACCCGCGGGACTAGCTTCTACGAGCAGTACTTC.